This T cell receptor (beta chain) was recorded in a study of vaccination and CD4 T cells after COVID-19 (dated by TCRdb to the early 2020s). Background for the entire study: The convalescent cohort included six males and four females, with two Hispanic individuals, seven Caucasians, two Asians and one multiracial person. As controls, cultures received a CEFX viral epitope pool (the positive control), an HIV-1 Nef peptide pool (the negative control), or no peptide at all. Post-COVID blood samples were collected from convalescent patients a median of around 96 days after diagnosis, with a range of roughly 35 to 180 days. Post-vaccine blood samples were taken a median of about 70 days after the second vaccine dose, with a range of about 14 to 241 days. The cultures were stimulated with overlapping spike peptide pools from SARS-CoV-2 and from the common cold coronaviruses HCoV-NL63, HCoV-OC43 and HCoV-229E. In around nine COVID-19 convalescent patients and 4 infection-naive healthy vaccine recipients, the spike-specific CD4+ TCR repertoire before mRNA vaccination was compared with the repertoire after mRNA vaccination. Two doses of either the Pfizer-BioNTech BNT162b2 vaccine (n=8) or the Moderna mRNA-1273 vaccine (n=2) were administered to participants. General study outcomes and caveats: Only a relatively small number of convalescent patients were included in the study, and early timepoints following natural infection were not analyzed. Nearly all vaccine-specific clones in convalescent patients (304 of 307) were mono-reactive for SARS-CoV-2 spike rather than cross-reactive with common cold coronaviruses. Among the post-vaccine SARS-CoV-2-reactive clones in convalescent patients, a median about 87% showed up only after vaccination, which suggests vaccine-specific priming. The median number of SARS-CoV-2-reactive clonotypes rose from 21 after infection to 35 to 45 after vaccination, but the change was not significant.

Sample treatment or condition, as interpreted from the label and publication: approximately nine-day PBMC culture with coronavirus spike peptide pools or control peptides (ViraFEST assay). The study used the ViraFEST assay, which expanded antigen-specific T cells with peptide pools and then identified expanded clonotypes by TCR sequencing. Negative nucleocapsid antibody tests taken both before and after vaccination confirmed that the healthy vaccine recipients had no prior SARS-CoV-2 infection. Each well held under 2.5 million PBMCs cultured in IMDM containing roughly 5.5% human AB serum and roughly 9.7 IU/ml IL-2, with roughly 9.2 ug/ml peptide pools added. Half of the culture medium was replaced with fresh IL-2-containing medium on days 3 and 7. Once the cells had been in culture for around ten days, the EasySep CD4+ T cell isolation kit was used to isolate CD4+ T cells by negative selection. Ficoll-Paque Plus gradient centrifugation was used to isolate PBMCs from whole blood, and the isolated PBMCs were then either used fresh or cryopreserved at -140C. In general, triplicate wells were set up for every culture condition.

Details on this clonotype: There is no known antigen for this receptor. It has no much larger one-base neighbor in the sample; base qualities were not kept.

Libraries were prepared through PCR. DNA from cultured CD4+ T cells underwent TCR sequencing with the Oncomine TCR Beta short-read assay at the Johns Hopkins FTIC core. The QIAamp micro DNA kit was used to extract genomic DNA from the cultured CD4+ T cells. Oncomine TCR Beta libraries from cultured CD4+ T cells were pooled with unique dual indexes and sequenced on an Illumina iSeq 100. From the authors' description of their analysis: Non-productive sequences were removed, and CDR3s not starting with C, not ending with F or W, or shorter than 7 amino acids were discarded. The MANAFEST web application was used to identify antigen-specific clonotypes by comparing peptide-stimulated wells against reference wells and other culture wells. An FDR below 0.05, an odds ratio above 5, and a productive frequency above 0.1% in at least two of three replicate wells were required for clones to be considered positive. Clonotypes that were significantly expanded in both SARS-CoV-2 spike wells and at least one common cold coronavirus spike condition were defined as cross-reactive. Similarity between CDR3 sequences was evaluated in R version 3.6.1 using Levenshtein distances (stringdist) and unrooted phylogenetic trees (ape). Using fastp trimming at Q25 and MiXCR clonotype assembly, TCRdb reanalyzed the public sequencing data and kept in-frame beta chains. Each entry merges the rows of one CDR3 protein and shows their most common DNA and genes. It is TCRdb's table, rather than the study itself, that gives the V and J calls and clone size. The sample table lists about 16,000 distinct CDR3 sequences, roughly 80% of them with a count of one. The ten largest clones add up to roughly 9.6% of the sample.

Its CDR3 holds 14 amino acids, cysteine through phenylalanine. Of all the DNA, just the CDR3 is kept, 42 bases in frame from base 1. From V the trimming removes 6 bases and from J it removes 7 bases, while the gene matches leave 6 bases of the junction unaccounted for. Taken from the germline V gene, the CDR1 and CDR2 loops are MNHNS and SASEGT. This sequence was found in a human donor who received a COVID-19 vaccine. The sequencing used CD4+ T cells from blood, cultured in vitro, collected after SARS-CoV-2 vaccination. The sequence joins TRBV6-1 to TRBJ1-6; TRBD1 fits 7 bases in the junction. The DNA reads as follows: TGTGCCAGCAGGCACCGGGACAGCAATTCACCCCTCCACTTT. It translates to CASRHRDSNSPLHF.